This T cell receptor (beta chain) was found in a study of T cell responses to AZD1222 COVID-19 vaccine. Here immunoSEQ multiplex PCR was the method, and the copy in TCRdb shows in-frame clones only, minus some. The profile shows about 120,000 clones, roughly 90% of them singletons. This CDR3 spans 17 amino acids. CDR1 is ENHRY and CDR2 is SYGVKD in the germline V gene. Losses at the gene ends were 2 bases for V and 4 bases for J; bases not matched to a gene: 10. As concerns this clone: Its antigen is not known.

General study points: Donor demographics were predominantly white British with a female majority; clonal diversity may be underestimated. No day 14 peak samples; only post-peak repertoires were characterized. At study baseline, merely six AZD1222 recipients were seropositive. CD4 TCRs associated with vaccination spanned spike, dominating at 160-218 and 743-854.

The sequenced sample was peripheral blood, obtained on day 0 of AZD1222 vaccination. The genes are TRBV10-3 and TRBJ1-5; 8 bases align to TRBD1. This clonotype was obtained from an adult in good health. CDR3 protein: CAISEGLTGVRNQPQHF. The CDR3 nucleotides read TGTGCCATCAGTGAGGGACTGACAGGGGTTAGGAATCAGCCCCAGCATTTT.